This T cell receptor beta chain was identified during a study of early T cells in non-severe SARS-CoV-2 infection. Overall study context: Sequencing targeted bulk RNA from unsorted whole blood, leaving chains unpaired.

This CDR3 has 15 amino acids. Trimming pared 2 bases from V and 3 bases from J, leaving 12 bases between. Germline loops: CDR1 MGHDK, CDR2 SYGVNS. This clonotype was counted at least ten times. MiXCR was run by TCRdb on the 5' RACE reads, yielding one entry per CDR3 protein. Here the sample spans about 36,000 distinct CDR3 sequences, roughly 9.7% being singletons. The clonotype comes from an adult who was a healthcare worker with PCR-confirmed SARS-CoV-2 infection or an uninfected control (not recorded which). Source material: whole blood. The rearrangement links TRBV25-1 to TRBJ2-3; either TRBD1 or TRBD2 may fit D (5 bases each). CDR3 amino acids: CASSEEGRGTDTQYF. Written as DNA, the CDR3 is TGTGCCAGCAGTGAAGAGGGGAGAGGAACAGATACGCAGTATTTT.